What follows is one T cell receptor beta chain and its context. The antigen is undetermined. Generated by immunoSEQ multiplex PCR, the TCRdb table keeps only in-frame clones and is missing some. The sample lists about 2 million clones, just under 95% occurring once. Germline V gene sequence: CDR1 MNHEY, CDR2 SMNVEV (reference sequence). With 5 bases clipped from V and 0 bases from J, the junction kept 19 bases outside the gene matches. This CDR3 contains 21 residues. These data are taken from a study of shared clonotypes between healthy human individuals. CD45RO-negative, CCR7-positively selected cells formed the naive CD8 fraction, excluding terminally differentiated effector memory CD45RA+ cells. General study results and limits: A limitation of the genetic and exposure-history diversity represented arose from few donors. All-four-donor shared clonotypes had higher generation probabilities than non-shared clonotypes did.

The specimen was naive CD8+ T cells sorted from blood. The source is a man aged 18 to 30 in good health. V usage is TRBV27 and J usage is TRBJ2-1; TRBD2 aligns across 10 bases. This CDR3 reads CASSTAASGGLRDSSYNEQFF. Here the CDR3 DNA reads TGTGCCAGCAGTACTGCGGCTAGCGGGGGCCTTAGGGATAGCTCCTACAATGAGCAGTTCTTC.